This entry lists 20 T cell receptor beta chains sequenced from one sample in a study of T cell responses to AZD1222 COVID-19 vaccine. Profiling relied on immunoSEQ multiplex PCR, and the TCRdb table lists in-frame clones only, not all of them. The table records around 110,000 clones, approximately 90% of them present only once. This specimen consisted of peripheral blood, obtained 28 days after the second AZD1222 dose. The receptors stem from an adult who received the AZD1222 COVID-19 vaccine.

The chain combines TRBV19 with TRBJ2-7; 14 bases agree with TRBD2. Germline CDR1 and CDR2: LNHDA and SQIVND (reference sequence). The J segment lost 2 bases and the V segment lost 5 bases, leaving 5 bases of the junction unmatched. This CDR3 is 16 amino acids long. The CDR3 bases are TGTGCCAGTAGTCTGGGACTAGCGGGAGCCCCCTACGAGCAGTACTTC. Translating it yields CASSLGLAGAPYEQYF. Using reference TRBV19 and TRBJ2-7 for the parts outside the CDR3, the full variable domain is DGGITQSPKYLFRKEGQNVTLSCEQNLNHDAMYWYRQDPGQGLRLIYYSQIVNDFQKGDIAEGYSVSREKKESFPLTVTSAQKNPTAFYLCASSLGLAGAPYEQYFGPGTRLTVT.

This chain links TRBV21-1 with TRBJ2-4; TRBD1 is taken as the D call from the table, unchecked against the DNA. TRBV21-1 is marked as a pseudogene. This CDR3 is 19 amino acids long. CDR3 protein: CASSTRSFRQGQAKNIQYF. CDR3 coding DNA: TGTGCCAGCAGCACTCGCAGTTTTAGACAGGGACAAGCCAAAAACATTCAGTACTTC.

The V and J genes are TRBV7-8 and TRBJ2-1; either TRBD1 or TRBD2 may supply D (5 bases each). Germline V gene data show CDR1 as SGHVS and CDR2 as FQNEAQ. The CDR3 has 16 residues. The V end was cut by 0 bases, the J end by 6 bases, with 15 bases between. The CDR3 DNA follows: TGTGCCAGCAGCTTAGCGCAATGGACTGGGGCCAATGAGCAGTTCTTC. Encoded protein: CASSLAQWTGANEQFF.

The rearrangement joins TRBV5-1 to TRBJ1-1; TRBD1 is a possible D gene (5 bases). CDR3 size: 18 residues. Per germline, CDR1 SGHRS and CDR2 YFSETQ. Trimming pared 4 bases from V and 3 bases from J, leaving 25 bases between. The CDR3 protein is CASSLYYRDPGEDTEAFF. The CDR3 DNA sequence: TGCGCCAGCAGCCTCTACTACCGGGACCCCGGGGAGGACACTGAAGCTTTCTTT. The whole variable domain, filled in from reference TRBV5-1 and TRBJ1-1, reads KAGVTQTPRYLIKTRGQQVTLSCSPISGHRSVSWYQQTPGQGLQFLFEYFSETQRNKGNFPGRFSGRQFSNSRSEMNVSTLELGDSALYLCASSLYYRDPGEDTEAFFGQGTRLTVV.

The V gene is TRBV20-1, the J gene TRBJ2-3; D not certain. The germline V gene has CDR1 DFQATT and CDR2 SNEGSKA (reference sequence). V was trimmed by 8 bases and J by 3 bases, leaving 6 bases between them. There are 10 residues in the CDR3. In DNA form, the CDR3 reads TGCAGTCCTTATACAGATACGCAGTATTTT. Translation gives CSPYTDTQYF.

The V call is TRBV24-1, the J call TRBJ2-5; 7 bases map to TRBD1. Trimming cost V 2 bases and J 4 bases; bases outside gene matches: 6. Per the germline V gene, CDR1 is KGHDR and CDR2 is SFDVKD. The CDR3 consists of 15 residues. DNA for the CDR3: TGTGCCACCAGTGATTCGGACAGGCCCGTAGAGACCCAGTACTTC. It specifies CATSDSDRPVETQYF.

The chain carries TRBV5-1 and TRBJ2-5; D gene unclear. V was cut by 0 bases and J by 5 bases, with 5 bases left in between. Germline CDR1 reads SGHRS; CDR2 reads YFSETQ. This CDR3 region has 12 residues. The CDR3 region has the DNA TGCGCCAGCAGCTTGGATGTGGAGACCCAGTACTTC. Its protein product is CASSLDVETQYF.

This chain links TRBV5-1 with TRBJ2-7, with TRBD2 matching over 10 bases. This CDR3 has 15 amino acids. The junction had 7 bases not matched to a gene; V was cut back by 4 bases and J by 3 bases. Germline CDR1 SGHRS, CDR2 YFSETQ. As DNA, the CDR3 is TGCGCCAGCAGCAGCCTAGCGGGAGTGGGCTACGAGCAGTACTTC. Its protein product is CASSSLAGVGYEQYF.

The chain employs TRBV7-9 and TRBJ2-7; 14 bases agree with TRBD2. This CDR3 spans 18 amino acids. J lost 4 bases, V lost 5 bases, and 13 bases had no gene match. Germline V lookup: CDR1 SEHNR, CDR2 FQNEAQ (reference sequence). As DNA, the CDR3 is TGTGCCAGCAGCGCCCCCCCGGGGACTAGCGGGAGATTGTACGAGCAGTACTTC. Protein sequence: CASSAPPGTSGRLYEQYF.

The rearrangement uses TRBV27 and TRBJ1-5; no definite D call. This CDR3 contains 16 residues. Trimming took 4 bases from V and 2 from J, leaving 15 bases between them. Germline V gives CDR1 MNHEY, CDR2 SMNVEV (reference sequence). In DNA, the CDR3 is TGTGCCAGCAGTTCGTTTTCTGGGTTGGGCAATCAGCCCCAGCATTTT. As protein: CASSSFSGLGNQPQHF.

This chain joins TRBV6-1 and TRBJ1-6; D gene uncertain. This CDR3 spans 15 amino acids. The V gene's germline CDR1 is MNHNS and CDR2 SASEGT. Deletions cut 2 bases from V and 9 bases from J, with 14 bases between. The DNA for the CDR3 is TGTGCCAGCAGTGAATACGGAGGGAGAGGTTCACCCCTCCACTTT. As protein: CASSEYGGRGSPLHF.

A single count supports this clone. V and J are TRBV27 and TRBJ2-2; D perhaps matches TRBD1 (5 bases). The CDR3 is 16 amino acids. Germline CDR1 reads MNHEY; CDR2 reads SMNVEV (reference sequence). Trimming took off 3 bases at V and 6 bases at J, with 17 bases between the two ends. The CDR3 reads CASSLRGRVNPGELFF. The CDR3 DNA is TGTGCCAGCAGTTTGAGAGGCAGGGTAAATCCCGGGGAGCTGTTTTTT.

A few counts support this clone. The rearrangement joins TRBV2 to TRBJ2-2; D may match TRBD1 or TRBD2 (5 bases each). Germline CDR1 and CDR2: SNHLY and FYNNEI. This CDR3 is 14 amino acids long. Trimming left V 6 bases short and J 1 base short, with 9 bases between. CDR3 in amino acids: CASSGDGNTGELFF. In nucleotides, the CDR3 is TGTGCCAGCAGCGGGGACGGGAACACCGGGGAGCTGTTTTTT.

The gene calls are TRBV9 and TRBJ2-1; D perhaps matches TRBD1 (5 bases). CDR1 and CDR2 (germline): SGDLS, YYNGEE. The germline V and J ends were trimmed by 0 bases and 5 bases, with 12 bases remaining between them. The CDR3 totals 15 residues. The CDR3 DNA reads TGTGCCAGCAGCGTAGGGGGCTTCCCCCACAATGAGCAGTTCTTC. Protein sequence: CASSVGGFPHNEQFF. Full variable domain (missing parts from reference TRBV9 and TRBJ2-1): DSGVTQTPKHLITATGQRVTLRCSPRSGDLSVYWYQQSLDQGLQFLIQYYNGEERAKGNILERFSAQQFPDLHSELNLSSLELGDSALYFCASSVGGFPHNEQFFGPGTRLTVL.

The chain joins TRBV10-3 to TRBJ2-3; the D gene is possibly TRBD2 (5 bases). The germline CDR1 and CDR2 sequences are ENHRY and SYGVKD. V was cut by 5 bases and J by 5 bases, with 26 bases left in between. The CDR3 length is 18 residues. The CDR3 sequence: CAISQPPDRLSEEDTQYF. CDR3 DNA: TGTGCCATCAGTCAGCCTCCAGATAGACTCTCGGAGGAAGATACGCAGTATTTT.

This clone was picked up one time. The chain carries TRBV9 and TRBJ2-3, with D perhaps matching TRBD2 (5 bases). From germline, CDR1 is SGDLS and CDR2 YYNGEE. The CDR3 totals 14 residues. V was shortened by 0 bases and J by 7 bases, with 12 bases between the two germline ends. CDR3 coding DNA: TGTGCCAGCAGCGTAGAAGGACTCGAGTATACGCAGTATTTT. Translation gives CASSVEGLEYTQYF. The full variable domain, in which reference TRBV9 and TRBJ2-3 provide the parts outside the CDR3, is DSGVTQTPKHLITATGQRVTLRCSPRSGDLSVYWYQQSLDQGLQFLIQYYNGEERAKGNILERFSAQQFPDLHSELNLSSLELGDSALYFCASSVEGLEYTQYFGPGTRLTVL.

This clone was picked up a small number of times. This chain connects TRBV5-1 to TRBJ2-5; no firm D call. V lost 0 bases, J lost 6 bases, and 6 bases lay in between. Germline V gene data show CDR1 as SGHRS and CDR2 as YFSETQ. This CDR3 spans 12 amino acids. The DNA for the CDR3 is TGCGCCAGCAGCTTGGGGCTACAGACCCAGTACTTC. This codes for CASSLGLQTQYF.

V usage is TRBV7-9 and J usage is TRBJ1-4, with 8 nucleotides matching TRBD1. Looked up from germline, CDR1 is SEHNR and CDR2 is FQNEAQ (reference sequence). J was trimmed by 7 bases and V by 6 bases; bases with no gene match: 13. The length of the CDR3 is 16 residues. Here the CDR3 reads CASRMAGGGLGEKLFF. The CDR3 bases are TGTGCCAGCAGGATGGCAGGGGGCGGTTTAGGTGAAAAACTGTTTTTT.

This chain joins TRBV19 and TRBJ2-1; D is unresolved. The germline V gene has CDR1 LNHDA and CDR2 SQIVND (reference sequence). Trimming cost V 4 bases and J 2 bases, with 12 bases left between them. The CDR3 has 15 amino acids. CDR3 residues: CASSNLGVPYNEQFF. The CDR3 DNA reads as TGTGCCAGTAGTAATCTCGGCGTCCCCTACAATGAGCAGTTCTTC.

The rearrangement joins TRBV21-1 to TRBJ1-4; the D segment call TRBD1 is taken from the table without a DNA check. TRBV21-1 is designated a pseudogene. The CDR3 is 13 amino acids. CDR3 protein: CASSQQKGDLLFF. The DNA for the CDR3 is TGTGCCAGCAGCCAACAGAAGGGGGATTTATTGTTTTTT.